Reported below is one T cell receptor (beta chain). Per germline, CDR1 SGHTS and CDR2 YDEGEE. The J segment lost 1 base and the V segment lost 4 bases, leaving 7 bases of the junction unmatched. The CDR3 is 16 residues long. The data stem from a study of blood T cell repertoires in COVID-19. Across the study: The cDNA or gDNA used as material had been derived from T cells, B-cell-depleted T cells, or PBMCs.

Original analysis: Nucleated cell number was recorded as an estimate derived from reference gene primer amplification. Sequencing was performed with immunoSEQ multiplex PCR; in TCRdb, only in-frame clones are kept and a portion is missing. D and trimming come from the DNA, and the V and J calls and clone size come from that table. The sample has 95,000 to 150,000 clones; roughly four fifths are singletons. Source material: peripheral blood. V and J are TRBV5-8 and TRBJ2-3; 9 nucleotides agree with TRBD2. The sequence was obtained from a woman in her seventies with acute or convalescent COVID-19. The DNA for the CDR3 is TGTGCCAGCAGCCCTGTAGCGGGGGCCGGCACAGATACGCAGTATTTT. This sequence encodes CASSPVAGAGTDTQYF.